The table lists the clone carrying this T cell receptor beta chain with a count of one. What it recognizes is unknown. This sample was included in a study of cytomegalovirus exposure and HLA in healthy donors. Findings and limits, study-wide: In vitro assays verified that a few CMV-associated chains recognized CMV antigens specifically. The HLA-A and HLA-B alleles of most subjects were reportedly predicted accurately from TCR beta sequences. In a later analysis, TCR beta V- and J-gene trimming showed a link to a missense DCLRE1C variant.

The primer mix had 60 Vbeta and 13 Jbeta primers. Repertoires were generated with immunoSEQ multiplex PCR, while TCRdb's copy carries only in-frame clones and drops some. The table records 95,000 to 150,000 clones, around 86% of them present only once. The trim removed 6 bases at V and 1 base at J, leaving 7 bases unmatched. From germline, CDR1 is SGDLS and CDR2 YYNGEE. The CDR3 has 15 amino acids. As for the donors, each was a healthy bone marrow donor. The receptor's source is a man aged 30-40 years in good health and CMV-seronegative. Sequencing was carried out using PBMCs. J is TRBJ2-1 and V is TRBV9, with 7 bases fitting TRBD1. In nucleotides, the CDR3 is TGTGCCAGCACCCGGACAGGTTTTTCCTACAATGAGCAGTTCTTC. Translation: CASTRTGFSYNEQFF.